Listed below are T cell receptor beta chains from one sample, sequenced in a study of breast tumors, draining lymph nodes, adjacent tissues. TCRdb reprocessed the multiplex PCR reads with MiXCR, giving one entry per CDR3 protein. The sample has about 180,000 distinct CDR3 sequences, roughly 30% seen once. Sequenced input: axillary lymph node tissue. The receptors derive from a female donor with breast cancer. Some clones in this sample may be carry-over from other donors' samples. Each CDR3 is given with its conserved first and last residue. D genes are given only for firm matches. The listing skips clone size in some rows; elsewhere it reads once, few, many or a size class.

d_call	clone_size	v_call	j_call	cdr3_aa	cdr3_nt
TRBD1	NA	TRBV7-9	TRBJ1-4	CASSSLDGTEKGGEKLFF	TGTGCCAGCAGCTCCCTGGACGGGACAGAAAAGGGAGGAGAGAAACTGTTTTTT
NA	many	TRBV7-9	TRBJ1-3	CAVGLSSGNTIYF	TGTGCCGTCGGACTGAGCTCTGGAAACACCATATATTTT
NA	many	TRBV7-3	TRBJ2-1	CASSLIAGSYNEQFF	TGTGCCAGCAGCTTAATTGCGGGGTCCTACAATGAGCAGTTCTTC
TRBD1	few	TRBV6-5	TRBJ2-7	CASSHAGQAYEQYF	TGTGCCAGCAGTCACGCCGGACAGGCCTACGAGCAGTACTTC
TRBD1	NA	TRBV4-2	TRBJ1-4	CASSHHGQGRFEKLFF	TGTGCCAGCAGCCATCACGGACAGGGGAGATTCGAAAAACTGTTTTTT
NA	few	TRBV3-2	TRBJ2-7	CASSRRQDTYEQYF	TGTGCCAGCAGCCGGAGGCAGGACACCTACGAGCAGTACTTC
TRBD1	many	TRBV5-5	TRBJ2-3	CASRKGADTDTQYF	TGTGCCAGCAGAAAGGGGGCCGACACAGATACGCAGTATTTT
TRBD1	NA	TRBV5-1	TRBJ2-3	CASSSQGLLAPDTQYF	TGCGCCAGCAGCTCACAGGGGCTCCTCGCACCAGATACGCAGTATTTT
TRBD1	many	TRBV4-2	TRBJ1-5	CASSQRDRGDQPQHF	TGTGCCAGCAGCCAGAGGGACAGGGGGGATCAGCCCCAGCATTTT
NA	many	TRBV4-1	TRBJ1-4	CASSQDDGFEKLFF	TGCGCCAGCAGCCAAGATGACGGGTTTGAAAAACTGTTTTTT
NA	NA	TRBV19	TRBJ1-2	CASSRVGGNGYGYTF	TGTGCCAGTAGTAGGGTGGGGGGAAACGGCTATGGCTACACCTTC
NA	once	TRBV25-1	TRBJ2-1	CASIYLCSVRAGGNEQFF	NA
NA	many	TRBV5-6	TRBJ2-3	CASSLEQSTDTQYF	TGTGCCAGCAGCTTGGAACAGTCCACAGATACGCAGTATTTT
TRBD1	NA	TRBV24-1	TRBJ2-3	CATSDSGTASTDTQYF	TGTGCCACCAGTGATTCCGGGACAGCTAGCACAGATACGCAGTATTTT
TRBD1	NA	TRBV18	TRBJ2-1	CASSPPTGDQATF	TGTGCCAGCTCACCGCCGACAGGGGACCAAGCGACCTTC
TRBD2	NA	TRBV12-3/TRBV12-4	TRBJ2-7	CASSHLAGGPSTGELYF	TGTGCCAGCAGTCATCTAGCGGGGGGGCCGAGCACCGGGGAGCTGTACTTC
NA	few	TRBV6-5	TRBJ1-2	CASSPAGTDYGYTF	TGTGCCAGCAGTCCCGCCGGGACGGACTATGGCTACACCTTC
NA	many	TRBV12-3/TRBV12-4	TRBJ1-2	CASSLAGGGAYGYTF	TGTGCCAGCAGTTTAGCGGGGGGGGGAGCGTATGGCTACACCTTC
NA	NA	TRBV4-3	TRBJ2-3	CACSLELARQDMQYF	TGCGCCTGCAGCCTGGAACTAGCACGGCAAGATATGCAGTATTTT
TRBD1	many	TRBV16	TRBJ1-2	CASSQVTRDRGGYTF	TGTGCCAGCAGCCAAGTGACCCGGGACAGGGGTGGCTACACCTTC
NA	NA	TRBV20-1	TRBJ1-4	CSASAGIGLFF	TGCAGTGCTAGTGCCGGGATAGGACTGTTTTTT
NA	many	TRBV2	TRBJ1-1	CASDGEFTEAFF	TGTGCCAGCGATGGGGAGTTCACTGAAGCTTTCTTT
TRBD1	many	TRBV13	TRBJ2-6	CASSQDRAGANVLTF	TGTGCCAGCAGCCAAGACAGGGCCGGGGCCAACGTCCTGACTTTC
NA	NA	TRBV6-5	TRBJ2-7	CASSHSSGTSGEQYF	TGTGCCAGCAGTCACTCGAGCGGAACGAGCGGCGAGCAGTACTTC
TRBD2	many	TRBV9	TRBJ2-1	CASSPSGSSYNEQFF	TGTGCCAGCAGCCCCAGCGGGAGCTCCTACAATGAGCAGTTCTTC
NA	NA	TRBV19	TRBJ1-4	CASTLTPGLGLFF	TGTGCCAGTACTTTGACACCGGGACTAGGACTGTTTTTT
TRBD2	many	TRBV5-6	TRBJ2-2	CASSFSTSGSSGELFF	TGTGCCAGCAGCTTCTCGACTAGCGGGAGTAGCGGGGAGCTGTTTTTT
TRBD1	NA	TRBV25-1	TRBJ1-4	CASVERTGGLFF	TGTGCCAGCGTTGAAAGGACAGGGGGGCTGTTTTTT
TRBD2	many	TRBV6-6	TRBJ2-7	CASSYLPGLAGDTYSYEQYF	TGTGCCAGCAGTTACTTACCGGGACTAGCGGGGGATACCTACTCCTACGAGCAGTACTTC